This T cell receptor beta chain was identified during a study of CD8 T cells in Susac syndrome. Study context: When their blood was taken, patients with Susac syndrome were therapy-naive, taking corticosteroids, or taking intravenous immunoglobulin alone.

The study's findings and limits: Clonal expansion was missing from Susac syndrome CD4+ T cell repertoires.

The V segment lost 3 bases and the J segment 2 bases; nucleotides outside the gene matches: 2. This CDR3 is 16 amino acids long. CDR1 is SGDLS and CDR2 is YYNGEE in the germline V gene. An amount of RNA that ranged from roughly 0.5 to 1 ug was reverse transcribed with random hexamers. immunoSEQ multiplex PCR amplified TCR beta CDR3 across 54 Vbeta, 13 Jbeta. MiXCR, run by TCRdb on the immunoSEQ multiplex PCR reads, gives a single entry per CDR3 protein. Of about 200,000 distinct CDR3 sequences detected, roughly nine tenths appear once; the ten largest clones hold about 0.09%. Worth noting for this clonotype: The antigen is unknown.

Sequencing of TCR beta, carried out with a high-throughput approach, was applied to CD8+ and CD4+ T cells from the blood. Sample: CD4+ T cells from PBMCs. The receptor comes from a human donor with Susac syndrome. The rearrangement joins TRBV9 to TRBJ2-2; 12 bases agree with TRBD1. The CDR3 DNA sequence: TGTGCCAGCAGCGAAGGGACAGGGGGCAACACCGGGGAGCTGTTTTTT. Its protein product is CASSEGTGGNTGELFF. The whole variable domain, remainder taken from reference TRBV9 and TRBJ2-2, is DSGVTQTPKHLITATGQRVTLRCSPRSGDLSVYWYQQSLDQGLQFLIQYYNGEERAKGNILERFSAQQFPDLHSELNLSSLELGDSALYFCASSEGTGGNTGELFFGEGSRLTVL.